These 25 T cell receptor beta chains were sequenced from one sample in a study of shared clonotypes between healthy human individuals. The naive CD8 fraction comprised CD45RO-negative cells positively selected for CCR7 and excluded terminally differentiated effector memory CD45RA+ cells. The data were produced by immunoSEQ multiplex PCR, yet TCRdb's version contains in-frame clones alone and is incomplete. The sample records some 2 million clones, roughly 94% being singletons. Sequencing was done on a sample of naive CD8+ T cells sorted from blood. Receptor source: a man aged 18 to 30 in good health.

The rearrangement uses TRBV4-2 and TRBJ1-2, with D uncertain. V was cut by 0 bases and J by 7 bases, with 3 bases left in between. From germline, CDR1 is LGHNA and CDR2 YNFKEQ. This CDR3 is built from 11 residues. Here the CDR3 DNA reads TGTGCCAGCAGCCAAGACTTTGGCTACACCTTC. Amino acid sequence: CASSQDFGYTF.

The chain is built from TRBV9 and TRBJ1-6, with D perhaps matching TRBD1 (5 bases). V shed 0 bases and J shed 8 bases, with 12 bases lying between them. The CDR3 runs 15 residues. Germline V lookup: CDR1 SGDLS, CDR2 YYNGEE. DNA for the CDR3: TGTGCCAGCAGCGTAGAGGGCAGGGCGGATTCACCCCTCCACTTT. This sequence encodes CASSVEGRADSPLHF.

This CDR3 is CASSLIGADYGYTF. The CDR3 DNA reads TGTGCCAGCAGCTTGATAGGGGCGGACTATGGCTACACCTTC. The chain is built from TRBV5-4 and TRBJ1-2; D may be TRBD1 (5 bases). Germline CDR1 is SGHNT and CDR2 is YYREEE (reference sequence). Trimming shortened V by 1 base and J by 3 bases, and 10 bases separated the two germline ends. CDR3 length: 14 amino acids.

This clone has a handful of counts. This sequence joins TRBV18 and TRBJ2-1; D is undetermined. The CDR3 covers 17 residues. CDR1 and CDR2 (germline): KGHSH, LQKENI. V lost 3 bases and J 0 bases, leaving 15 bases between the germline ends. CDR3 nucleotides: TGTGCCAGCTCACCCACCCGGTCTGGAAGCTCCTACAATGAGCAGTTCTTC. It translates to CASSPTRSGSSYNEQFF. The entire variable domain, with the rest obtained from reference TRBV18 and TRBJ2-1, is as follows: NAGVMQNPRHLVRRRGQEARLRCSPMKGHSHVYWYRQLPEEGLKFMVYLQKENIIDESGMPKERFSAEFPKEGPSILRIQQVVRGDSAAYFCASSPTRSGSSYNEQFFGPGTRLTVL.

This chain uses TRBV21-1 with TRBJ2-3; TRBD2 was called by the table and not checked on the DNA. TRBV21-1 is a pseudogene. The CDR3 has 17 residues. The CDR3 nucleotides read TGTGCCAGCAGCAAGGTTCCGGGAGGGCCCAGGACGGATACGCAGTATTTT. This encodes CASSKVPGGPRTDTQYF.

The chain joins TRBV10-2 to TRBJ2-3, with 10 bases identical to TRBD2. V shed 5 bases, J shed 4 bases, and the junction held 3 bases outside the gene matches. This CDR3 comprises 14 residues. The germline gives CDR1 WSHSY, CDR2 SAAADI. This CDR3 is CASSKAGGADTQYF. The DNA of the CDR3 is TGCGCCAGCAGTAAAGCGGGGGGGGCAGATACGCAGTATTTT.

The genes are TRBV13 and TRBJ2-7, with D possibly being TRBD1 (6 bases). The CDR3 spans 14 residues. V was clipped by 1 base and J by 2 bases, with 9 bases between them. CDR1 and CDR2 (germline): PRHDT, FYEKMQ (reference sequence). In DNA, the CDR3 is TGTGCCAGCAGCTTAGTAAAGGGGGCCTACGAGCAGTACTTC. Its protein is CASSLVKGAYEQYF.

The chain couples TRBV10-1 to TRBJ2-2, with D uncertain. Germline assignment: CDR1 WNHNN and CDR2 SYGVQD (reference sequence). V gave up 0 bases and J gave up 6 bases, with 5 bases separating them. CDR3 size: 13 residues. For the CDR3, the DNA is TGCGCCAGCAGTGAGTCGACTCCCGGGGAGCTGTTTTTT. Translating it yields CASSESTPGELFF.

This clone was observed a single time. The CDR3 loop is CASSKGQGQEQYF. The CDR3 nucleotides are TGCGCCAGCAGCAAGGGACAGGGACAGGAGCAGTACTTC. J is TRBJ2-7 and V is TRBV5-1, with 9 bases matching TRBD1. The CDR3 has 13 residues. Germline CDR1 is SGHRS and CDR2 is YFSETQ. Trimming took 4 bases from V and 7 from J; bases not matched to a gene: 6.

This chain joins TRBV27 and TRBJ2-2; tentatively, D is TRBD2 (6 bases). Looked up from germline, CDR1 is MNHEY and CDR2 is SMNVEV (reference sequence). The CDR3 consists of 14 residues. With 10 bases removed from V and 4 bases from J, the gap between germline ends came to 16 bases. CDR3 protein: CATRKLGGTGELFF. The CDR3 DNA follows: TGTGCCACCAGAAAGCTGGGGGGCACCGGGGAGCTGTTTTTT.

This clone was detected once. The chain combines TRBV7-9 with TRBJ1-2, with D perhaps matching TRBD1 (6 bases). Trimming cost V 7 bases and J 8 bases, with 20 bases left between them. Germline V gives CDR1 SEHNR, CDR2 FQNEAQ (reference sequence). The CDR3 is made up of 14 amino acids. The CDR3 DNA is TGTGCCAGCAACCCCGGTGGGGGGGGCTTGGGCTACACCTTC. It encodes CASNPGGGGLGYTF.

The chain couples TRBV28 to TRBJ2-6; D remains ambiguous. V gave up 8 bases and J gave up 4 bases, with 6 bases separating them. This CDR3 comprises 12 residues. Germline loops: CDR1 MDHEN, CDR2 SYDVKM. CDR3 region: CASLGGANVLTF. For the CDR3, the DNA is TGTGCCAGCCTAGGGGGGGCCAACGTCCTGACTTTC.

This chain connects TRBV7-9 to TRBJ1-6; TRBD1 matches at 8 bases. From germline, CDR1 is SEHNR and CDR2 FQNEAQ (reference sequence). J gave up 6 bases and V 5 bases, and 9 bases lay outside the gene matches. CDR3 size: 16 residues. In DNA, the CDR3 is TGTGCCAGCAGCGGGACAGGACTAGTTCTTAATTCACCCCTCCACTTT. It encodes CASSGTGLVLNSPLHF.

This chain links TRBV15 with TRBJ2-7, with 7 bases identical to TRBD1. The V segment lost 0 bases and the J segment 0 bases; nucleotides outside the gene matches: 5. From germline, CDR1 is LNHNV and CDR2 YYDKDF (reference sequence). The CDR3 length is 16 residues. This CDR3 reads CATSREAGTVSYEQYF. As DNA, the CDR3 is TGTGCCACCAGCAGAGAGGCCGGGACAGTCTCCTACGAGCAGTACTTC.

This chain connects TRBV13 to TRBJ2-3; 12 nucleotides line up with TRBD2. CDR3 length: 20 residues. CDR1 PRHDT and CDR2 FYEKMQ come from the germline V gene (reference sequence). V shed 4 bases, J shed 2 bases, and the junction held 16 bases outside the gene matches. This CDR3 is CASSSVLAGGEPQYTDTQYF. The CDR3 region has the DNA TGTGCCAGCAGCTCAGTCCTAGCGGGGGGGGAGCCCCAATACACAGATACGCAGTATTTT.

The gene calls are TRBV7-9 and TRBJ1-1; possible D gene TRBD1, 5 bases. V lost 6 bases to trimming and J lost 4 bases, with 15 bases between them. CDR1 is SEHNR and CDR2 is FQNEAQ in the germline V gene (reference sequence). The CDR3 totals 14 residues. In DNA form, the CDR3 reads TGTGCCAGCAGTTATGCTGGGGGGAGCACTGAAGCTTTCTTT. Protein: CASSYAGGSTEAFF.

This chain connects TRBV7-9 to TRBJ2-2, with 10 bases fitting TRBD2. V lost 7 bases, J lost 7 bases, and 9 bases stayed unmatched. CDR1 is SEHNR, CDR2 FQNEAQ, per germline (reference sequence). The CDR3 totals 15 residues. CDR3 loop: CASIPTASGSGELFF. CDR3 sequence (DNA): TGTGCCAGCATCCCCACGGCTAGCGGGAGCGGGGAGCTGTTTTTT.

V is TRBV30 and J is TRBJ1-5; D gene ambiguous. Deletions cut 1 base from V and 3 bases from J, with 7 bases between. The CDR3 runs 13 residues. Germline lookup yields CDR1 GTSNPN and CDR2 SVGIG (reference sequence). CDR3 loop: CAWSEQNNQPQHF. The CDR3 DNA is TGTGCCTGGAGTGAGCAGAACAATCAGCCCCAGCATTTT.

The CDR3 DNA is TGTGCCAGCAGCTTAGAGGTCGATCGGGAGCAGTACTTC. It is translated as CASSLEVDREQYF. The genes are TRBV11-2 and TRBJ2-7; no clear D. This CDR3 region has 13 residues. Trimming shortened V by 0 bases and J by 7 bases, and 10 bases separated the two germline ends. Germline values: CDR1 SGHAT, CDR2 FQNNGV.

This sequence joins TRBV6-1 and TRBJ1-3, with D perhaps matching TRBD1 (5 bases). Germline CDR1 and CDR2: MNHNS and SASEGT. The ends were cut back, 2 bases at V and 1 base at J, with 21 bases in the middle. This CDR3 spans 19 amino acids. This chain's CDR3 is CASSERSRQDGGSGNTIYF. The DNA of the CDR3 is TGTGCCAGCAGTGAACGTTCGAGGCAGGATGGGGGGTCTGGAAACACCATATATTTT.

This chain uses TRBV11-2 with TRBJ2-1; perhaps TRBD2 as D (7 bases). The ends were cut back, 1 base at V and 8 bases at J, with 18 bases in the middle. The CDR3 sequence is 16 residues long. CDR1 and CDR2 (germline): SGHAT, FQNNGV. This CDR3 reads CASSLVGGGAMDEQFF. In nucleotides, the CDR3 is TGTGCCAGCAGCTTAGTAGGTGGGGGGGCAATGGATGAGCAGTTCTTC. Complete variable domain (other parts from reference TRBV11-2 and TRBJ2-1): EAGVAQSPRYKIIEKRQSVAFWCNPISGHATLYWYQQILGQGPKLLIQFQNNGVVDDSQLPKDRFSAERLKGVDSTLKIQPAKLEDSAVYLCASSLVGGGAMDEQFFGPGTRLTVL.

This sequence joins TRBV28 and TRBJ1-5; no firm D call. The germline V gene has CDR1 MDHEN and CDR2 SYDVKM. Trimming removed 2 bases from V and 7 bases from J, with 15 bases in between. CDR3 size: 15 residues. DNA for the CDR3: TGTGCCAGCAGTTTAGACCCTGGCTTTTCCCAGCCCCAGCATTTT. As protein: CASSLDPGFSQPQHF. Full variable domain (outside the CDR3, taken from reference TRBV28 and TRBJ1-5): DVKVTQSSRYLVKRTGEKVFLECVQDMDHENMFWYRQDPGLGLRLIYFSYDVKMKEKGDIPEGYSVSREKKERFSLILESASTNQTSMYLCASSLDPGFSQPQHFGDGTRLSIL.

This clone was observed a few times. The V gene is TRBV30, the J gene TRBJ2-3; the D gene is possibly TRBD2 (5 bases). This CDR3 spans 13 amino acids. CDR1 is GTSNPN and CDR2 is SVGIG in the germline V gene (reference sequence). V gave up 3 bases and J gave up 4 bases, with 11 bases separating them. The CDR3 loop reads CAWSLRGPDTQYF. The CDR3 DNA is TGTGCCTGGAGCCTTCGGGGTCCAGATACGCAGTATTTT.

Of note for this clone: Other DNA sequences of this sample code for an identical CDR3. The chain has TRBV10-3 and TRBJ1-5; D is unclear. Germline CDR1 and CDR2: ENHRY and SYGVKD. The CDR3 totals 13 residues. Trimming cost V 11 bases and J 6 bases, with 17 bases left between them. The CDR3 sequence is CAAAGGPVQPQHF. The CDR3 region has the DNA TGTGCCGCCGCCGGAGGGCCGGTTCAGCCCCAGCATTTT.

The chain carries TRBV7-9 and TRBJ1-6; D not certain. V was trimmed by 1 base and J by 0 bases, leaving 13 bases between them. Germline lookup yields CDR1 SEHNR and CDR2 FQNEAQ (reference sequence). The CDR3 covers 18 residues. The CDR3, as DNA: TGTGCCAGCAGCTTAGGTAACCACCAAAACTCCTATAATTCACCCCTCCACTTT. It encodes CASSLGNHQNSYNSPLHF.